This is a list of T cell receptor beta chains from one sample in a study of control samples from healthy donors and cancer patients. The method was immunoSEQ multiplex PCR; TCRdb's version includes in-frame clones alone and lacks a portion of them. The repertoire holds around 64,000 clones, with roughly nine tenths as singletons. The sample was PBMCs. These receptors originate from a man aged 60-69 years with colorectal cancer. The CDR3 runs from the conserved cysteine through the conserved F or W. D genes are given only for firm matches. The size field is filled for only some rows; it gives once, few, many or a size class.

NA,TRBJ1-5,TRBV15,NA,CATSRERLSNQPQHF,TGTGCCACCAGCAGAGAGAGACTGAGCAATCAGCCCCAGCATTTT
NA,TRBJ2-1,TRBV6-5,NA,CASTYSSRESYNEQFF,TGTGCCAGCACCTACTCGTCAAGGGAGTCCTACAATGAGCAGTTCTTC
NA,TRBJ2-3,TRBV7-7,TRBD2,CASSAGLAGSSTDTQYF,TGTGCCAGCAGCGCCGGACTAGCGGGCTCTAGCACAGATACGCAGTATTTT
NA,TRBJ2-3,TRBV12-3/TRBV12-4,NA,CASSPNTDTQYF,TGTGCCAGCAGTCCTAACACAGATACGCAGTATTTT
NA,TRBJ2-7,TRBV11-2,TRBD2,CASSPTGGNTYEQYF,TGTGCCAGCAGCCCCACGGGGGGTAATACCTACGAGCAGTACTTC
NA,TRBJ1-2,TRBV3-1/TRBV3-2,NA,CASSPLGATYGYTF,TGTGCCAGCAGCCCCCTGGGGGCTACCTATGGCTACACCTTC
NA,TRBJ1-5,TRBV6-6,NA,CASKLTPQGSNQPQHF,TGTGCCAGCAAGCTTACCCCACAGGGATCCAATCAGCCCCAGCATTTT
NA,TRBJ2-3,TRBV6-2/TRBV6-3,NA,CASSWGAGKDTQYF,TGTGCCAGCAGTTGGGGGGCAGGGAAAGATACGCAGTATTTT
NA,TRBJ2-1,TRBV18,TRBD1,CASSLTGYSYNEQFF,TGTGCCAGCTCACTGACAGGGTACTCCTACAATGAGCAGTTCTTC
NA,TRBJ2-1,TRBV27,NA,CASSLKPPGASWSYNEQFF,TGTGCCAGCAGTTTAAAGCCCCCGGGGGCTAGCTGGTCCTACAATGAGCAGTTCTTC
NA,TRBJ2-1,TRBV28,TRBD2,CASGASGGGAGYNEQFF,TGTGCCAGCGGAGCCTCTGGCGGGGGGGCAGGCTACAATGAGCAGTTCTTC
few,TRBJ1-1,TRBV29-1,NA,CSVGGAMNTEAFF,TGCAGCGTTGGGGGGGCGATGAACACTGAAGCTTTCTTT
once,TRBJ1-1,TRBV25-1,TRBD1,CASSAYRGSAEAFF,TGTGCCAGCAGTGCCTACAGGGGTTCCGCTGAAGCTTTCTTT
NA,TRBJ2-7,TRBV7-2,NA,CASSLTVYEQYF,TGTGCCAGCAGCTTAACAGTCTACGAGCAGTACTTC
NA,TRBJ2-7,TRBV7-2,NA,CASSRSSYEQYF,TGTGCCAGCAGCCGCAGCTCCTACGAGCAGTACTTC
NA,TRBJ2-2,TRBV2,NA,CASSPWGTGELFF,TGTGCCAGCAGCCCTTGGGGCACCGGGGAGCTGTTTTTT
NA,TRBJ1-1,TRBV11-2,NA,CASSSSGRASEAFF,TGTGCCAGCAGCTCATCGGGAAGAGCGAGTGAAGCTTTCTTT
NA,TRBJ2-7,TRBV15,NA,CATSRDLGAYSYEQYF,TGTGCCACCAGCAGAGATCTGGGAGCTTACTCCTACGAGCAGTACTTC
NA,TRBJ1-1,TRBV5-1,NA,CASSWGDRLNTEAFF,TGCGCCAGCAGCTGGGGCGACAGACTGAACACTGAAGCTTTCTTT
NA,TRBJ2-7,TRBV28,NA,CASSLGPAYEQYF,TGTGCCAGCAGTTTAGGCCCTGCCTACGAGCAGTACTTC
few,TRBJ2-7,TRBV7-2,NA,CASSSRASYEQYF,TGTGCCAGCAGCTCCCGGGCCTCCTACGAGCAGTACTTC
NA,TRBJ2-1,TRBV19,NA,CASRGEKGGSYNEQFF,TGTGCCAGTAGGGGCGAGAAGGGGGGCTCCTACAATGAGCAGTTCTTC
NA,TRBJ2-1,TRBV7-3,NA,CASSLRAGDYNEQFF,TGTGCCAGCAGCTTAAGGGCAGGGGATTACAATGAGCAGTTCTTC
NA,TRBJ1-4,TRBV10-2,NA,CASSGSWDKYYEKLFF,TGCGCCAGCAGTGGAAGTTGGGACAAATATTATGAAAAACTGTTTTTT
NA,TRBJ1-1,TRBV7-2,NA,CASSYGGGATEAFF,TGTGCCAGCAGCTACGGGGGTGGGGCCACTGAAGCTTTCTTT
NA,TRBJ1-2,TRBV12-3/TRBV12-4,NA,CASSPQGRGGYTF,TGTGCCAGCAGCCCACAGGGTCGGGGCGGCTACACCTTC